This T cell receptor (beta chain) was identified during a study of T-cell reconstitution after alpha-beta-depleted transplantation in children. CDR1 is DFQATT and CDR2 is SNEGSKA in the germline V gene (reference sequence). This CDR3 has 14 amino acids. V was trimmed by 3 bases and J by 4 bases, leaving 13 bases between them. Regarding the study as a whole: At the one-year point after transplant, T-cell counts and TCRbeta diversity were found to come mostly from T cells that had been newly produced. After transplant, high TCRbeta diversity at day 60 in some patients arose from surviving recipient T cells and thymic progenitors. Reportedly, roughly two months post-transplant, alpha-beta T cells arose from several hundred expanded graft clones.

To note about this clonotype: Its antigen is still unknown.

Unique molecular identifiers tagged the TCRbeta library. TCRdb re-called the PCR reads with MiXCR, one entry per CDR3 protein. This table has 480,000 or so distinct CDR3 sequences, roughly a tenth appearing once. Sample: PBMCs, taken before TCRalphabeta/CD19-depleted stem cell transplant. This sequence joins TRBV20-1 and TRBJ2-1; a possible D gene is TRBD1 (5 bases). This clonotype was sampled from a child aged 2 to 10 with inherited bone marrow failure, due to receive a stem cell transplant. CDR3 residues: CSARGRLLYNEQFF. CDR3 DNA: TGCAGTGCTAGGGGGCGCCTTCTATACAATGAGCAGTTCTTC.